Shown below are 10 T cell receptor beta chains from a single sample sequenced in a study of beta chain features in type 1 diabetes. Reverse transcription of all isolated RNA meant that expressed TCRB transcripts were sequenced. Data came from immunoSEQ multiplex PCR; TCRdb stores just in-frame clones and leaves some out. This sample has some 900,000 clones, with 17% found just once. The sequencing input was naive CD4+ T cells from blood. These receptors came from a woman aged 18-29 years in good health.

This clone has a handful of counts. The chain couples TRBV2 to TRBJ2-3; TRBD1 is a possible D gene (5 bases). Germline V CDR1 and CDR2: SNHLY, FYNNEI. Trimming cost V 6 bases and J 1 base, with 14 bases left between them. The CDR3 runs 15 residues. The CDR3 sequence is CASSLQGLRTDTQYF. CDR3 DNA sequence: TGTGCCAGCAGCCTTCAGGGCCTACGCACAGATACGCAGTATTTT.

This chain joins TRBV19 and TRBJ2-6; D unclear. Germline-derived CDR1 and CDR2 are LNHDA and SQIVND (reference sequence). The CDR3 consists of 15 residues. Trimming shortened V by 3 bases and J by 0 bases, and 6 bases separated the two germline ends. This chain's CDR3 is CASSIFYSGANVLTF. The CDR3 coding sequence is TGTGCCAGTAGTATCTTCTACTCTGGGGCCAACGTCCTGACTTTC.

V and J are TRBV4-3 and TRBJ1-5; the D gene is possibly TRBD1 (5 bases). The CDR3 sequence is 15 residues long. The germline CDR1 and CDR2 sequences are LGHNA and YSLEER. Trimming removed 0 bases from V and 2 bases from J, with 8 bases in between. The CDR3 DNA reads TGCGCCAGCAGCCAAGATGGCAGGGGCAATCAGCCCCAGCATTTT. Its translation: CASSQDGRGNQPQHF.

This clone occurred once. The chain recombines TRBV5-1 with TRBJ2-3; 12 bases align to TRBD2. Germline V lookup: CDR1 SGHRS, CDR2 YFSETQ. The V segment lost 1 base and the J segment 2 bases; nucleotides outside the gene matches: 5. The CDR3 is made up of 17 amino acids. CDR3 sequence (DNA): TGCGCCAGCAGCTTGCGACTAGCGGGAGACCTCACAGATACGCAGTATTTT. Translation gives CASSLRLAGDLTDTQYF.

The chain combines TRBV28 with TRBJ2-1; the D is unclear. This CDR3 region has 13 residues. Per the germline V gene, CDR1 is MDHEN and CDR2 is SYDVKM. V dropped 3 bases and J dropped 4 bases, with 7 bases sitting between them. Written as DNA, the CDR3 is TGTGCCAGCAGTTTGAGGAGTTACAATGAGCAGTTCTTC. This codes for CASSLRSYNEQFF. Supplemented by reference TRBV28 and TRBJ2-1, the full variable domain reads DVKVTQSSRYLVKRTGEKVFLECVQDMDHENMFWYRQDPGLGLRLIYFSYDVKMKEKGDIPEGYSVSREKKERFSLILESASTNQTSMYLCASSLRSYNEQFFGPGTRLTVL.

CDR3 sequence: CAISSGGEETQYF. CDR3 DNA: TGTGCCATCAGCTCCGGGGGAGAAGAGACCCAGTACTTC. The chain recombines TRBV10-3 with TRBJ2-5; the D gene is possibly TRBD2 (6 bases). Trimming took off 6 bases at V and 3 bases at J, with 11 bases between the two ends. The CDR3 consists of 13 residues. Germline CDR1 ENHRY, CDR2 SYGVKD.

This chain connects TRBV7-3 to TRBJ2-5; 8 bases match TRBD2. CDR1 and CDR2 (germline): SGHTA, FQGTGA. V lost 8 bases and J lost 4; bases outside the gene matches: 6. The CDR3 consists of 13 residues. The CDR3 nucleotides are TGTGCCAGCTCCTCACGGGGGGGAGAGACCCAGTACTTC. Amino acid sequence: CASSSRGGETQYF.

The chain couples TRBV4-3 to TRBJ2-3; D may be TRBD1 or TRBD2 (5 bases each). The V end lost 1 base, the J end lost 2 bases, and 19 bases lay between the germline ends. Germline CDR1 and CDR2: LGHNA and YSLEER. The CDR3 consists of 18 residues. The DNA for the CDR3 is TGCGCCAGCAGCCAAGCGACTCTAGGGGACGGACACACAGATACGCAGTATTTT. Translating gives CASSQATLGDGHTDTQYF.

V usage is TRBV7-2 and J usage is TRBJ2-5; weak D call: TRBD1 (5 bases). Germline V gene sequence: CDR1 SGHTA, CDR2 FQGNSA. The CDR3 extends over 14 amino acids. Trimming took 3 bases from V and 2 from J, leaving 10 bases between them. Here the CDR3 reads CASSLQGLQETQYF. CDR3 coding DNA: TGTGCCAGCAGCTTGCAGGGCCTACAAGAGACCCAGTACTTC.

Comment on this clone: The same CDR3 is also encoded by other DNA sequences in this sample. The CDR3 DNA reads as TGTGCCAGCTCACCTCAGGGCTCTGAAGCTTTCTTT. Translation gives CASSPQGSEAFF. V usage is TRBV18 and J usage is TRBJ1-1; a weak D match, TRBD1 (5 bases). The CDR3 totals 12 residues. CDR1 and CDR2 from the germline V gene are KGHSH and LQKENI. V was trimmed by 3 bases and J by 6 bases, leaving 8 bases between them.